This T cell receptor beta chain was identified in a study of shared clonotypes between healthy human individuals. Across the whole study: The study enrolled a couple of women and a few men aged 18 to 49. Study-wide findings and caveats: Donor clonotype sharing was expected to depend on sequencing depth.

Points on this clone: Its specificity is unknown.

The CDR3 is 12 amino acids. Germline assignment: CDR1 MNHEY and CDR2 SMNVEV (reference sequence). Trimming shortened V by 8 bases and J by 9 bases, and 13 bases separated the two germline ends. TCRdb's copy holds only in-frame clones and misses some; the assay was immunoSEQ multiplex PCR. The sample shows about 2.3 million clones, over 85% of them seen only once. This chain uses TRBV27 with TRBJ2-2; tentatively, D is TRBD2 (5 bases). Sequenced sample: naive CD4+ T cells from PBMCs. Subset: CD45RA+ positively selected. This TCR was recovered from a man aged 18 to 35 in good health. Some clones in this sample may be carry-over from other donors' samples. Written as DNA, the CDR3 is TGTGCCAGCGGACTTCTTCGGAGGGAGCTGTTTTTT. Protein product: CASGLLRRELFF.